This paragraph reports one T cell receptor beta chain. Its antigen remains unidentified. The sample holds no much larger clone one base away, and base qualities are not on file. The germline V gene specifies SGHTA as CDR1 and FQGNSA as CDR2. The CDR3 spans 16 residues, from the cysteine through the phenylalanine. The only DNA kept is the CDR3, 48 bases in frame from the first base. V and J are trimmed by 1 base and 2 bases, and the gene matches miss 7 bases of the junction. Library preparation was by the immunoSEQ multiplex PCR assay. For the multiplex PCR, a mixture combining 60 forward primers for TCR Vbeta segments and 13 reverse primers for TCR Jbeta segments was used. The CDR3 region of rearranged TCR beta genes was amplified from genomic DNA by a multiplex PCR assay. The Illumina HiSeq System was used to sequence the amplified TCR beta libraries as 87-base-pair reads. As for the original processing: A later analysis counted about 80 million unique TCR beta chains across the 700 or so repertoires, and roughly 10 million of these chains were shared by at least two donors. Raw reads were error-corrected and collapsed into unique sequences by a nearest-neighbor algorithm in which closely related sequences were merged to remove PCR and sequencing errors. Alignment of CDR3 sequences to IMGT reference sequences was used to assign V, D and J gene segments. For a sequence to be retained, a match of at least six nucleotides was required to both a V gene segment and a J gene segment. Rearrangements were classified as productive when the CDR3 lacked stop codons and remained in frame with V and J, and all other rearrangements were classified as non-productive. Following IMGT convention, CDR3 was defined as the stretch from the second conserved V-encoded cysteine up to the conserved J-encoded phenylalanine. The earlier analysis of about 570 of the donors excluded any sequence lacking an unambiguous match to a single V gene segment. In an earlier analysis of some 590 of the donors, a V segment was called functional when productive rearrangements were above 56.7%, and segregating when the standard deviation between donors exceeded 5%. A statistical classification framework was developed to diagnose cytomegalovirus status using the catalog of TCR beta chain sequences. In a later analysis, TCR nucleotide sequences were compared against IMGT/GENE-DB human TR gene sequences so that V and J genes could be assigned. Using the TCRdist pipeline, a later analysis assigned CDR3 sequences along with most-parsimonious VDJ recombination scenarios. In a later analysis, each TCR beta chain was defined by its CDR3 amino acid sequence together with its V-gene family, and reads lacking a unique V-gene family were excluded. In a later analysis, approximately 590 highly shared, low-generation-probability nucleotide sequences were removed to address suspected cross-contamination and a sequencing artifact. A later analysis calculated a clonal expansion index for each public chain from normalized within-repertoire ranks of inferred template counts. In a later analysis, generation probabilities were computed using a VDJ recombination model fitted to out-of-frame rearrangements, and the results were checked against IGoR. In a later analysis, hypergeometric tests were used to score TCR-TCR, TCR-HLA and TCR-CMV co-occurrence, with a repertoire-size bias correction applied to TCR pairs. False discovery rates were estimated in a later analysis by permuting HLA or CMV assignments 20 times. In a later analysis, co-occurring TCRs were grouped using DBSCAN, and TCRdist sequence similarity was added for clustering within HLA-allele-positive subsets. Repertoires with fewer than 30,000 or more than 120,000 public chains were left out of co-occurrence clustering, as were a handful of repertoires with anomalous nucleotide sharing. TCRdb holds this immuneACCESS table with in-frame rearrangements only. Some clones are missing; in checked studies, unresolved V genes explain under half, and the rest has no known cause. D and trimming come from the DNA, and the V and J calls and clone size come from that table. This sample holds approximately 150,000 clones; 80% to 90% were observed only once. The ten biggest clones cover around 5% of the sample.

These data originate in a study of cytomegalovirus exposure and HLA in healthy donors (dated by TCRdb to about 2017). With respect to the entire study: In an earlier analysis of approximately 640 of the donors, around 300 Gb of sequence data and 117 million unique TCR beta sequences from approximately 180 million T cells were reported. Approximately 310 gigabases of sequencing data and tens of millions of unique TCR sequences made up an early release that covered 640 HLA-typed donors. Of the roughly 400 genotyped donors, approximately 83% fell in the genetic ancestry cluster associated with self-reported Caucasian donors. The study was designed to test whether signatures of past pathogen exposure could be identified by cataloging public T cell receptors. The T cell repertoires of around 670 subjects were profiled by immunosequencing and related to cytomegalovirus serostatus. A separate validation cohort of roughly 120 different subjects was used in addition to the approximately 610-subject first cohort. To predict cytomegalovirus infection status, the study combined high-throughput TCR immunosequencing, statistical association of individual TCRs with disease status, and machine learning. A later analysis re-examined previously published TCR beta repertoires from around 670 donors and added high-resolution HLA genotyping to investigate patterns of TCR occurrence. The later analysis used no new phenotypic data to find candidate immune exposures, relying instead on TCR beta sequences and their occurrence across donors. An earlier analysis of 450 to 750 of the donors used high-throughput TCR beta sequencing to judge whether each TCR beta V gene segment behaved as functional or pseudogenic. Donor age, sex, ethnicity and CMV serostatus were collected together with the repertoire data. In a later genetic analysis, genome-wide SNP genotypes for about 55% of the roughly 700 donors were used, and that subset was treated as a discovery cohort. All discovery cohort repertoires had been generated on a single sequencing platform. Both class I and class II loci were covered by HLA typing, at four-digit resolution. The number of typed donors differed by locus: about 620-640 for A, B, C, DRB1 and DQB1; 500 to 550 for DQA1; approximately 610 for DPA1; and 400 to 480 for DPB1. Four or five DR-DQ haplotypes were handled as single units for association and clustering because linkage in the cohort was strong. On average, 235,054 unique TCR beta nucleotide sequences were sequenced per donor among 398 genotyped donors of the cohort, with roughly 18% of those sequences being non-productive. Here is what the overall study found, with its caveats: The 87-base-pair reads could not distinguish some IMGT-functional V segments, including TRBV6-2 and TRBV6-3, so those segments were excluded. HLA typing was unavailable for some donors at each locus, so association tests used only the typed subset. In both the original and validation cohorts, the classifier was reported to diagnose cytomegalovirus status with high specificity and sensitivity. A later analysis reported that several top co-occurrence clusters appeared linked to parvovirus B19, influenza, CMV and Epstein-Barr virus. At a false discovery rate of 0.05, a later analysis linked 16,951 TCR beta sequences to specific HLA alleles. The only immune exposure information available for the cohort was CMV serostatus. Assigning TCR associations to individual alleles was difficult when HLA alleles, especially DR and DQ, strongly co-occurred. Most TCR sequences were observed very rarely across donors, whereas some public TCRs were present in many individuals. A cluster of highly shared sequence variants was judged likely to represent a technical artifact of the sequencing pipeline. The study listed 150 to 200 TCR beta chains as associated with cytomegalovirus. In a later analysis, TCR association rates were found to vary across HLA loci, with the most associated TCRs seen for DRB1 alleles and the fewest for HLA-C alleles. The authors suggested that the approach could potentially be generalized to other disease states and immunological phenotypes. Only TCR beta chains were sequenced in this cohort, and the absence of alpha or paired-chain data limited detectable features. According to a later genetic analysis, donors in an Asian-associated ancestry cluster had fewer N-insertions in productive TCRs than the roughly 670-donor mean. In vitro tests confirmed that a few of the cytomegalovirus-associated TCR beta chains recognize cytomegalovirus antigens. Presence/absence analyses assumed roughly uniform sequencing depth across donors, an assumption that may not hold. Linkage disequilibrium might explain the correlated functional status among segregating V segments, but an unknown experimental factor could not be excluded. An association between a missense DCLRE1C variant and V-gene and J-gene trimming of TCR beta chains was found in a later genetic analysis and replicated in an independent cohort. Most CMV-associated TCR beta chains appeared to be HLA-restricted in a later analysis, and the HLA associations seemed to be driven largely by CMV exposure. Broadly in line with IMGT annotations, most TCR beta V segments showed up in productive rearrangements about 87% or about 30% of the time in an earlier analysis of several hundred of the donors. A further reported finding was that TCR beta sequences accurately predicted the HLA-A and HLA-B alleles for most subjects in the first cohort. Because counts were too low, about 15 rarely observed V segments, including chromosome 9 orphons, were left out of the earlier analysis of 500 to 750 of the donors. In a later analysis, HLA-associated TCR beta chains were found to be more clonally expanded and to have lower generation probabilities than equally common non-associated chains.

The cohort consisted of approximately 690 healthy bone marrow donors. Cohort members were all nominally healthy when sampled, although unrecorded immune exposures were likely present. The donor was CMV seropositive and was included in the group of 270 or so seropositive cohort members. Each donor provided a peripheral blood sample, and peripheral blood mononuclear cells were used for TCR beta sequencing. The Qiagen DNeasy Blood Extraction Kit was used to extract genomic DNA from the blood cell samples. The rearranged chain carries TRBV7-2 and TRBJ2-7; the central 8 bases match TRBD2. This TCR was recovered from a girl aged 10 to 17 in good health and CMV-seropositive. Sequenced: PBMCs. The DNA sequence is given as TGTGCCAGCAGCTTAGGACTTGGCGGGGGGACCTACGAGCAGTACTTC. It translates as CASSLGLGGGTYEQYF.